The source of this TCR beta chain is a study of T cells in Graves' hyperthyroidism and ophthalmopathy. Deletions cut 4 bases from V and 7 bases from J, with 10 bases between. Germline V gene lookup returns CDR1 SGHTA and CDR2 FQGTGA. CDR3 length equals 13 residues. RNA transcripts yielded amplified TCR beta CDR3 regions. The HTBI primer set drove a first-round RT-PCR of the TCR CDR3. TCRdb re-derived calls from the multiplex PCR reads in MiXCR, one entry per CDR3 protein. The profile shows hundreds of thousands of distinct CDR3 sequences, roughly 18% of them singletons. The sequence derives from a woman younger than 35 with Graves' ophthalmopathy. Material for sequencing was blood. The gene calls are TRBV7-3 and TRBJ2-2; tentative D call: TRBD1 (5 bases). DNA for the CDR3: TGTGCCAGCAGCTCCGCAGGGTTCGGGGAGCTGTTTTTT. Protein: CASSSAGFGELFF.